Described below is a single TCR beta chain sequence and its context. The sample is drawn from a study of response to subunit inactivated influenza vaccine. CDR3 length: 14 amino acids. The trim removed 4 bases at V and 3 bases at J, leaving 4 bases unmatched. Germline V CDR1 and CDR2: SGHKS, YYEKEE (reference sequence). TCRdb itself ran the RT-PCR reads through MiXCR, one entry per CDR3 protein. The sample includes hundreds of thousands of distinct CDR3 sequences, 14% of them seen just once. This receptor was obtained from a man between 45 and 60 years old who received an inactivated influenza vaccine. This specimen consisted of PBMCs from blood, obtained roughly 2 weeks before vaccination. This chain links TRBV5-5 with TRBJ1-2; 9 bases match TRBD1. The DNA for the CDR3 is TGTGCCAGCAGCCAGGGACAGGGAGACTATGGCTACACCTTC. This encodes CASSQGQGDYGYTF. The whole variable domain, remainder taken from reference TRBV5-5 and TRBJ1-2, is DAGVTQSPTHLIKTRGQQVTLRCSPISGHKSVSWYQQVLGQGPQFIFQYYEKEERGRGNFPDRFSARQFPNYSSELNVNALLLGDSALYLCASSQGQGDYGYTFGSGTRLTVV.